Listed below are T cell receptor beta chains from one sample, sequenced in a study of CD8+CD57+ T cells in acquired aplastic anemia. TCRdb itself ran the reads through MiXCR, one entry per CDR3 protein. The sample has about 180,000 distinct CDR3 sequences, approximately 48% seen once; the top ten hold 10% to 15%. Source material: sorted CD4+, CD8+, or CD8+CD57+ T cells (not recorded which) from PBMCs. These receptors all stem from a human donor with aplastic anemia. The CDR3 runs from the conserved cysteine through the conserved F or W. The D gene is left open where the match is weak. The listing skips clone size in some rows; elsewhere it reads once, few, many or a size class.

many	TRBD1	TRBV5-4	TRBJ1-1	CASSLFDRESTEAFF	TGTGCCAGCAGCTTATTCGACAGGGAATCCACTGAAGCTTTCTTT
few	TRBD2	TRBV10-3	TRBJ2-1	CAIRSNSGGPRNEQFF	TGTGCCATCAGAAGTAATAGCGGGGGGCCGCGCAATGAGCAGTTCTTC
many	-	TRBV19	TRBJ1-4	CASSLDRYGNEKLFF	TGTGCCAGTAGCCTAGACCGCTACGGTAATGAAAAACTGTTTTTT
once	TRBD1	TRBV2	TRBJ2-5	CASSKGQGQETQYF	TGTGCCAGCAGCAAAGGACAGGGTCAAGAGACCCAGTACTTC
-	TRBD2	TRBV25-1	TRBJ2-3	CASSLGLAGAYSTDTQYF	TGTGCCAGCAGTCTAGGACTAGCGGGGGCCTACAGCACAGATACGCAGTATTTT
many	-	TRBV6-1	TRBJ2-7	CASIPAPGDNSYEQYF	TGTGCCAGCATCCCCGCCCCAGGGGATAACTCCTACGAGCAGTACTTC
-	TRBD1	TRBV2	TRBJ2-2	CASSEYRGTGELFF	TGTGCCAGCAGTGAATACAGGGGTACCGGGGAGCTGTTTTTT
-	TRBD1	TRBV28	TRBJ1-2	CASSLSQGAVTF	TGTGCCAGCAGTTTGTCACAGGGGGCGGTCACCTTC
many	-	TRBV19	TRBJ2-5	CASSKSEETQYF	TGTGCCAGTAGTAAGTCTGAGGAGACCCAGTACTTC
-	-	TRBV6-4	TRBJ2-3	CASSDSRGTDTQYF	TGTGCCAGCAGTGACTCCAGGGGCACAGATACGCAGTATTTT
once	-	TRBV7-3	TRBJ2-3	CACSPQRGSTDTQYF	TGTGCCTGCAGCCCTCAGAGAGGATCGACAGATACGCAGTATTTT
-	TRBD2	TRBV7-6	TRBJ2-7	CASSGASGFSYEQYF	TGTGCCAGCAGCGGGGCTAGCGGTTTCTCCTACGAGCAGTACTTC
many	TRBD1	TRBV4-1	TRBJ1-1	CASSQLSLIQGRGTEAFF	TGCGCCAGCAGCCAACTCTCGCTAATACAGGGGAGAGGGACTGAAGCTTTCTTT
-	TRBD2	TRBV20-1	TRBJ2-2	CSAGPRRGKDTRELFF	TGCAGTGCTGGCCCTCGGCGGGGGAAGGACACCAGGGAGCTGTTTTTT
-	TRBD1	TRBV4-1	TRBJ2-7	CASSPSRDSSSYEQYF	TGCGCCAGCAGCCCTTCCCGGGACAGTAGCTCCTACGAGCAGTACTTC
-	-	TRBV7-8	TRBJ2-7	CASSYDVGEQYF	TGTGCCAGCAGCTACGACGTAGGCGAGCAGTACTTC
-	-	TRBV24-1	TRBJ2-3	CATSDPARADTQYF	TGTGCCACCAGTGATCCGGCTAGAGCGGATACGCAGTATTTT
many	-	TRBV29-1	TRBJ1-1	CSARRGTEAFF	TGCAGCGCGCGGCGTGGCACTGAAGCTTTCTTT
-	-	TRBV15	TRBJ1-6	CASTGWGNNSPLHF	TGTGCCAGTACGGGTTGGGGGAATAATTCACCCCTCCACTTT
-	-	TRBV7-7	TRBJ2-1	CASSLARTGTNEQFF	TGTGCTAGCAGCTTAGCCAGAACAGGGACCAATGAGCAGTTCTTC
-	-	TRBV6-4	TRBJ2-3	CASSDPSIITSPAEDTQYF	TGTGCCAGCAGTGACCCGAGCATAATAACTTCTCCGGCCGAAGATACGCAGTATTTT
many	TRBD2	TRBV29-1	TRBJ2-3	CSVERAGGSTDTQYF	TGCAGCGTTGAAAGAGCGGGGGGAAGCACAGATACGCAGTATTTT
-	-	TRBV20-1	TRBJ2-1	CSATPRSGAYDEQFF	TGCAGTGCTACACCAAGAAGCGGAGCCTACGATGAGCAGTTCTTC
-	TRBD2	TRBV11-2	TRBJ2-1	CASSLRGVSYNEQFF	TGTGCCAGCAGCTTACGGGGGGTATCCTACAATGAGCAGTTCTTC
once	-	TRBV20-1	TRBJ2-2	CSARGGSDTGELFF	TGCAGTGCTCGAGGGGGTTCGGACACCGGGGAGCTGTTTTTT
-	-	TRBV24-1	TRBJ1-1	CATSDIPGHPQAFF	TGTGCCACCAGTGATATACCGGGACACCCTCAAGCTTTCTTT